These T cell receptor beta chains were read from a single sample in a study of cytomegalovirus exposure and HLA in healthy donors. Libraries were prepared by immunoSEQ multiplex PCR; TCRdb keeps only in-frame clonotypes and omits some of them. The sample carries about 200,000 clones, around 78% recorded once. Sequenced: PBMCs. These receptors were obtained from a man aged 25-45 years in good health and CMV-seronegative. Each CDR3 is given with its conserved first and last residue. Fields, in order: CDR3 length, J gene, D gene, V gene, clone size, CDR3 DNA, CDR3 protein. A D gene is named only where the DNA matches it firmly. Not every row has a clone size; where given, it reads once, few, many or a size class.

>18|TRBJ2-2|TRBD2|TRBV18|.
TGTGCCAGCTCACCAAATCTAGCGGGAGGGCCGAACACCGGGGAGCTGTTTTTT
CASSPNLAGGPNTGELFF
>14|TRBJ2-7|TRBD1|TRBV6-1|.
TGTGCCAGCAGTGGACCCGGGACAGGGCGCGAGCAGTACTTC
CASSGPGTGREQYF
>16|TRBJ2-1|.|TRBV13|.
TGTGCCAGCAGCTCAACAGTGTACCCCTCCTACAATGAGCAGTTCTTC
CASSSTVYPSYNEQFF
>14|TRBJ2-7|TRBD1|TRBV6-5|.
TGTGCCAGCAGCCGGGGACAGGGGGCCTACGAGCAGTACTTC
CASSRGQGAYEQYF
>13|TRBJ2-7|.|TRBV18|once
TGTGCCAGCTCACAGCAGGTTCCTGGCGAGCAGTACTTC
CASSQQVPGEQYF
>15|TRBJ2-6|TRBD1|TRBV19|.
TGTGCCAGTTCTAGCAGGGGGCCTGGGGCCAACGTCCTGACTTTC
CASSSRGPGANVLTF
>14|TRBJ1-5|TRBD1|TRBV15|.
TGTGCCACCGAAACAGGGGGCTCAAATCGGCCCCAGCATTTT
CATETGGSNRPQHF
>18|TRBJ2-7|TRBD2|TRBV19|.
TGTGCCAGTAGTCCGAAAGGGGTTGCGAGCGGGAGATACTACGAGCAGTACTTC
CASSPKGVASGRYYEQYF
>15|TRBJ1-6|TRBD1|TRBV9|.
TGTGCCAGCAGCGTAGGGACAGGGGTACAATCACCCCTCCACTTT
CASSVGTGVQSPLHF
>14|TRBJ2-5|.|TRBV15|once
TGTGCCGCCAGCAGAGTGGGCAGGGTCGGGACCCAGTACTTC
CAASRVGRVGTQYF
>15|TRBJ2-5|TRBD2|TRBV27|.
TGTGCCAGCAGTTCCCCTAGCGGGATCCAAGAGACCCAGTACTTC
CASSSPSGIQETQYF
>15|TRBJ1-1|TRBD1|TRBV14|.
TGTGCCAGCAGCCTTAGGACAGGCCGGAACACTGAAGCTTTCTTT
CASSLRTGRNTEAFF
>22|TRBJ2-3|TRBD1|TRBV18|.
TGTGCCAGCTCACCAACCAGGAGTAGAATTAGGGACAGGGGAAAGGGCACAGATACGCAGTATTTT
CASSPTRSRIRDRGKGTDTQYF
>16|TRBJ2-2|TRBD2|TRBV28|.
TGTGCCAGCAGTCCTCTAGCGGGAGACGACACCGGGGAGCTGTTTTTT
CASSPLAGDDTGELFF
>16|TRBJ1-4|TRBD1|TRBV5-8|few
TGTGCCAGCAGCGCCTACAGGGGAGCAACTAATGAAAAACTGTTTTTT
CASSAYRGATNEKLFF
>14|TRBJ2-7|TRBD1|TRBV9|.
TGTGCCAGCAGTACGACAGGGAGTTCCTACGAGCAGTACTTC
CASSTTGSSYEQYF
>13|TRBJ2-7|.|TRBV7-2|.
TGTGCCAGCAGCTTAAGAAGAACTTACGAGCAGTACTTC
CASSLRRTYEQYF
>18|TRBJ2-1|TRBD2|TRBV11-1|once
TGTGCCAGCAGGGGAGGACTAGCGGGAGGGAGATCCTACAATGAGCAGTTCTTC
CASRGGLAGGRSYNEQFF
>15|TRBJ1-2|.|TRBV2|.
TGTGCCAGCAGCCGACAGATCACAGGGACCTATGGCTACACCTTC
CASSRQITGTYGYTF
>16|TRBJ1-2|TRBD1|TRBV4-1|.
TGCGCCAGCAGCCGAACCACAGGGGGTCTAGAATATGGCTACACCTTC
CASSRTTGGLEYGYTF
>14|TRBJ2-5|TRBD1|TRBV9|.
TGTGCCAGCAGCTCCCGGACAGGCAAGGAGACCCAGTACTTC
CASSSRTGKETQYF
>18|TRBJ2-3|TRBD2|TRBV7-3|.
TGTGCCAGCAGCTCGCTAGCGGGAGGACCAGCGGGCGCAGATACGCAGTATTTT
CASSSLAGGPAGADTQYF
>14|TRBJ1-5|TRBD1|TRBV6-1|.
TGTGCCAGCATTCGGGGTTCAGGGGGGCAGCCCCAGCATTTT
CASIRGSGGQPQHF
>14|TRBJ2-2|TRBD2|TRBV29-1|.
TGCAGCGTCTTAGCGGGAGCGAACACCGGGGAGCTGTTTTTT
CSVLAGANTGELFF
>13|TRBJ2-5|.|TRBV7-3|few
TGTGCCAGCAGCCCGACAGGCCAAGAGACCCAGTACTTC
CASSPTGQETQYF
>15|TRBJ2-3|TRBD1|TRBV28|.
TGTGCCAGCAGTTACCCCGACAGGGTGGTAGATACGCAGTATTTT
CASSYPDRVVDTQYF
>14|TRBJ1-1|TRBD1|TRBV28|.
TGTGCCAGCAGCTCTTGGACAGGGGGCGCTGAAGCTTTCTTT
CASSSWTGGAEAFF
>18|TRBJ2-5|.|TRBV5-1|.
TGCGCCAGCAGCCCAAGGGACAGTAGATCTACGAAAGTTCGGGAGCAGTACTTC
CASSPRDSRSTKVREQYF
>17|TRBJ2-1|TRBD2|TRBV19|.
TGTGCCAGTAGTAATCGACTAGCGGGAGCGTCCTACAATGAGCAGTTCTTC
CASSNRLAGASYNEQFF
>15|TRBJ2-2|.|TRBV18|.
TGTGCCAGCTCACCCCTACTAGCGAACACCGGGGAGCTGTTTTTT
CASSPLLANTGELFF
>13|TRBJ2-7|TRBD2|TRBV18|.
TGTGCCAGCTCACCACGACGGGGGGACGAGCAGTACTTC
CASSPRRGDEQYF
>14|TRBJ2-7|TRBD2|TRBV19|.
TGTGCCAGTAGTCTAGCGGGAGGTCCCTACGAGCAGTACTTC
CASSLAGGPYEQYF
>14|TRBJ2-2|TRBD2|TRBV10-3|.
TGTGCCATCAGTAGTCGGGGGGAGACCGGGGAGCTGTTTTTT
CAISSRGETGELFF
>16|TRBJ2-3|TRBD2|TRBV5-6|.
TGTGCCAGCAGCTTGAAGGGCGGGAGTTTTACAGATACGCAGTATTTT
CASSLKGGSFTDTQYF
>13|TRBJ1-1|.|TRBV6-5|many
TGTGCCAGCAGTCACGGGGATAACACTGAAGCTTTCTTT
CASSHGDNTEAFF
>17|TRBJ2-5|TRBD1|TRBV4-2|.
TGTGCCAGCAGCCAAGATAATGTGGACAGGGGGAAAGAGACCCAGTACTTC
CASSQDNVDRGKETQYF
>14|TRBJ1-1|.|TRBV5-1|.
TGCGCCAGCAGCTGGCAGGCAGTGAACACTGAAGCTTTCTTT
CASSWQAVNTEAFF
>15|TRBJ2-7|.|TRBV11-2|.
TGTGCCAGCAGCGGGGGGACCGAGAGCTCCTACGAGCAGTACTTC
CASSGGTESSYEQYF
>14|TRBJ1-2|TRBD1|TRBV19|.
TGTGCCAGTAGTATCGGGACAGGGAGCTATGGCTACACCTTC
CASSIGTGSYGYTF
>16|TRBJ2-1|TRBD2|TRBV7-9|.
TGTGCCAGCAGCCCCTCACTAGCGGGAGACTACAATGAGCAGTTCTTC
CASSPSLAGDYNEQFF
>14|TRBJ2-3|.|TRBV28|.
TGTGCCAGCAGTTTCCCCGGGTTCACAGATACGCAGTATTTT
CASSFPGFTDTQYF
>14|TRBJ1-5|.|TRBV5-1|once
TGCGCCAGCAGCTTGGCTAGCGGGGCTCAGCCCCAGCATTTT
CASSLASGAQPQHF
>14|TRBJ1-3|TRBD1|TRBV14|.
TGTGCCAGCAGCCACAGGGGGCTTGGAAACACCATATATTTT
CASSHRGLGNTIYF
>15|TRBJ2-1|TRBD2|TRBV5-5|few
TGTGCCAGCAGGTATCTAGCGGGAGGGATGGGTGAGCAGTTCTTC
CASRYLAGGMGEQFF
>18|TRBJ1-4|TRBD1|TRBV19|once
TGTGCCAGTAGTATAGATTTGACAGGGGTCGCAACTAATGAAAAACTGTTTTTT
CASSIDLTGVATNEKLFF
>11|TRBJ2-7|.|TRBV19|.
TGTGCCACAACCTACTCCTACGAGCAGTACTTC
CATTYSYEQYF
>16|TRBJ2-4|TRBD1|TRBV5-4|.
TGTGCCAGCAGCCCAACAGGGGCAGGAGCCAAAAACATTCAGTACTTC
CASSPTGAGAKNIQYF
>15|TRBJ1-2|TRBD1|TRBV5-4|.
TGTGCCAGCAGCTTGAAGGCAGGGGGCTTGGATGGCTACACCTTC
CASSLKAGGLDGYTF
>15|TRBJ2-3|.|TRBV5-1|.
TGCGCCAGCAGCGTCAGGGAAGGGGGGGCAGATACGCAGTATTTT
CASSVREGGADTQYF
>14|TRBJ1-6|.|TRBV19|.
TGTGCCAGTAGTTTTCGGGGTGGGAATTCACCCCTCCACTTT
CASSFRGGNSPLHF
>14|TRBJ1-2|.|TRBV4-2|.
TGTGCCAGCAGCCAGCGAACGGGTTTTAATGGCTACACCTTC
CASSQRTGFNGYTF
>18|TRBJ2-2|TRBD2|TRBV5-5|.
TGTGCCAGCAGCTTGGCGTTGGCTAGCGGGGGTAACACCGGGGAGCTGTTTTTT
CASSLALASGGNTGELFF
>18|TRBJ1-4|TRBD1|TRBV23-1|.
TGCGCCAGCAATCAGTGGGACAGGGTATTTTCCAATAATGAAAAACTGTTTTTT
CASNQWDRVFSNNEKLFF
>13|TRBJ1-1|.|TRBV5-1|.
TGCGCCAGCAGCTTAGGGGATTTCGGTGAAGCTTTCTTT
CASSLGDFGEAFF